This entry features one T cell receptor beta chain sequence. These data originate in a study of CD8+CD57+ T cells in acquired aplastic anemia. CDR3 and TCR beta VDJ profiling relied on genomic DNA as the template. TCRdb passed the reads through MiXCR, listing each CDR3 protein once. This table holds some 170,000 distinct CDR3 sequences, 71% found once. Patients who underwent sequencing had shown CD8+CD57+ cell expansion by flow cytometry. V gave up 5 bases and J gave up 5 bases; unmatched junction bases: 4. This CDR3 has 13 residues. Germline V gives CDR1 SEHNR, CDR2 FQNEAQ (reference sequence). Sequencing was carried out using sorted CD4+, CD8+, or CD8+CD57+ T cells (not recorded which) from PBMCs. This clonotype was obtained from a human donor with aplastic anemia. V and J are TRBV7-9 and TRBJ2-7, with 9 bases aligning to TRBD1. CDR3 in DNA: TGTGCCAGCAGCGGGGACAGGGTCCACGAGCAGTACTTC. The encoded protein is CASSGDRVHEQYF. Full variable domain (missing parts from reference TRBV7-9 and TRBJ2-7): DTGVSQNPRHKITKRGQNVTFRCDPISEHNRLYWYRQTLGQGPEFLTYFQNEAQLEKSRLLSDRFSAERPKGSFSTLEIQRTEQGDSAMYLCASSGDRVHEQYFGPGTRLTVT.